This T cell receptor (beta chain) was sequenced during a study of shared clonotypes between healthy human individuals (dated by TCRdb to 2020 to 2022). In terms of the full investigation: A few men and two women, aged 18 to 49 years, made up the cohort. Blood TCR repertoires of 5 or 6 healthy adults were deeply sequenced to estimate repertoire size and the extent of clonotype sharing between individuals. Each donor's leukapheresis produced roughly between roughly 0.85 and 10 billion PBMCs. To increase sequencing depth and limit assay-specific biases, different laboratories used diverse techniques to prepare libraries and sequence TCR repertoires. For each donor, CD4 naive and CD4 memory were each given three plates, CD8 naive was given two plates, and CD8 memory was given one plate. General conclusions and limits of the study: Compared with non-shared clonotypes, clonotypes shared by all four sorted-subset donors had higher generation probabilities. Based on pairwise subsampling, the degree of clonotype sharing among donors was expected to be affected by sequencing depth. Even with the large sequencing depth, rarefaction of the sorted-subset datasets indicated that sequencing was incomplete. Sharing across four donors was observed for 4.5% to 6.5% of naive CD4, 3.5% of naive CD8, 2.3% of memory CD4, and less than 0.45% of memory CD8 clonotypes. Sampling was restricted to blood, and TCR repertoires in tissue are likely to differ from TCR repertoires in blood. The genetic and exposure-history diversity represented was limited by the small number of donors. Estimated clonotype richness was generally larger for naive than for memory subsets.

With respect to this clone: There is no known antigen for this receptor. No per-base quality is available; no much larger clone lies one base away.

Its CDR3 holds 14 amino acids, cysteine through phenylalanine. Of the read, only the CDR3 DNA is kept; its 42 bases are in frame from base 1. The germline V gene gives CDR1 as SGHVS and CDR2 as FNYEAQ. Relative to germline, V is 4 bases shorter and J is 0 bases shorter, with 10 bases between their ends. Using the deep immunoSEQ assay, TCR CDR3 regions were amplified from genomic DNA by multiplex PCR. Extracted genomic DNA from each cell subset was spread evenly across all wells of several immunoSEQ 96-well plates, with each plate serving as a replicate. For sorted subsets, each replicate PCR was loaded with approximately 200 ng genomic DNA, equivalent to 30,000 or so T cell genomes. The purified libraries were quantified using a Qubit 3.0 fluorometer, sized with a Bioanalyzer 2100, and then quantified again using the KAPA Library Quantification kit. A separate single-read 150-cycle Illumina NextSeq 550 flow cell was used to sequence each immunoSEQ 96-well plate. The original pipeline was this. Because the immunoSEQ output included only junctional sequences and no quality scores, the filtering could not be the same as the filtering used for full-length reads. To assign V/J genes and CDR3, sequences were annotated against IMGT germline references using PyIR, a Python wrapper for IgBLAST v1.9. Reads were filtered out if the reads had weak V/J assignments (E-value above 1e-6), no CDR3, stop codons, out-of-frame junctions, or ambiguous translated residues. V3J clonotypes were defined as sequences sharing the same inferred V gene, J gene, and CDR3 amino acid sequence. To compute the percentage overlap between repertoires, the number of shared unique clonotypes was divided by the size of the smaller repertoire. Richness of each repertoire was evaluated using RTK rarefaction, the Chao1 estimator, and Recon v2.1 estimates of unobserved clonotypes. Generation probabilities for all TCRbeta clonotypes obtained by the gDNA method from four donors were computed using OLGA. Held by TCRdb, this immuneACCESS table contains in-frame sequences only and omits some clones. Under half of the omission traces to an unresolved V gene where checked; the cause of the rest is unknown. The V and J calls and clone size are taken from that table; D and trimming were inferred from the DNA. Present in this sample are about 730,000 clones, around 77% of which were seen just once. The ten biggest clones cover 1.8% of the sample.

Donors were healthy HIV-negative adults with no recently reported acute infections or vaccinations. Only Caucasian adults living in Nashville, Tennessee, USA were represented among the donors. Magnetic negative selection was used to enrich CD4+ T cells, after which naive cells were positively selected on CD45RA and the negative fraction became the memory subset. Blood was collected by leukapheresis, and PBMCs were isolated by Ficoll-Histopaque density gradient centrifugation and then cryopreserved in liquid nitrogen vapor phase. Analytical flow cytometry was used to check the purity and quantity of every magnetically sorted T cell population. Genomic DNA was isolated from each sorted fraction and quantified by UV absorbance on a Nanodrop 2000c.

Sequenced: memory CD4+ T cells sorted from blood. What this sample's cell subset or site label stands for: CD45RA-negative fraction. The chain employs TRBV7-6 and TRBJ2-7; TRBD2 is possibly the D segment (5 matching bases). The receptor's source is a woman in her thirties in good health. The CDR3 region reads CASSWAGSSYEQYF. The DNA sequence follows: TGTGCCAGCAGCTGGGCGGGCAGCTCCTACGAGCAGTACTTC.